This T cell receptor (beta chain) came from a study of graft-versus-host responses after intestinal transplantation. J was trimmed by 0 bases and V by 1 base; bases with no gene match: 2. CDR1 and CDR2 from the germline V gene are SEHNR and FQNEAQ (reference sequence). This CDR3 has 16 amino acids. Using immunoSEQ multiplex PCR, the repertoire was profiled, and TCRdb retains in-frame clones only, with some absent. The data hold 57,000 or so clones, with around 90% observed a single time. This chain links TRBV7-9 with TRBJ2-1, with 8 positions matching TRBD1. This sample comprised PBMCs, obtained roughly 120 days after intestinal transplantation. This TCR was recovered from a human patient who received an intestinal transplant, so some T cells may come from the graft donor. DNA of the CDR3: TGTGCCAGCAGCTTAGGGACAGGGAGCTCCTACAATGAGCAGTTCTTC. Translated: CASSLGTGSSYNEQFF.